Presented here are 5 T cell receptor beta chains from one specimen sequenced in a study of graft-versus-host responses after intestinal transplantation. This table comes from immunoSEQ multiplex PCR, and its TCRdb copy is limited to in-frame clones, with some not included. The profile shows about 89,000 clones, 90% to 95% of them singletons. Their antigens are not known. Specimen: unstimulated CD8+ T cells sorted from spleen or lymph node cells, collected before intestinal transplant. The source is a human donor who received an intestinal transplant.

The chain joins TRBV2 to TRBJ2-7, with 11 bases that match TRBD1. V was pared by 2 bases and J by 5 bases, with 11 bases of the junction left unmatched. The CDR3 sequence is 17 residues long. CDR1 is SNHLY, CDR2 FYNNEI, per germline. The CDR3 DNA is TGTGCCAGCAGTGAATTAGCCCCAGGGGGACAGGGGGACGAGCAGTACTTC. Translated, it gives CASSELAPGGQGDEQYF.

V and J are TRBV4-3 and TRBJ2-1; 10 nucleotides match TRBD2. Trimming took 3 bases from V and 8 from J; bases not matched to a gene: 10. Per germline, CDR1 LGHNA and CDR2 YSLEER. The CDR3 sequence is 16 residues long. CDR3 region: CASSHRPIAGGYEQFF. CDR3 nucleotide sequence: TGCGCCAGCAGCCACCGGCCAATAGCGGGGGGCTATGAGCAGTTCTTC.

CDR3 bases: TGTGCCAGCACCGGACTAGCGGGGTACACAGATACGCAGTATTTT. Its translation: CASTGLAGYTDTQYF. The chain combines TRBV9 with TRBJ2-3; 12 bases line up with TRBD2. CDR1 is SGDLS and CDR2 is YYNGEE in the germline V gene. The CDR3 spans 15 residues. V shed 6 bases, J shed 2 bases, and the junction held 4 bases outside the gene matches. The full variable domain, in which reference TRBV9 and TRBJ2-3 provide the parts outside the CDR3, is DSGVTQTPKHLITATGQRVTLRCSPRSGDLSVYWYQQSLDQGLQFLIQYYNGEERAKGNILERFSAQQFPDLHSELNLSSLELGDSALYFCASTGLAGYTDTQYFGPGTRLTVL.

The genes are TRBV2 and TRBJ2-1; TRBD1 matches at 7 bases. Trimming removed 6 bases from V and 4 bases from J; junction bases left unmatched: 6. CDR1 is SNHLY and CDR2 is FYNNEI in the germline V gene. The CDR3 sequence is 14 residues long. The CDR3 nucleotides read TGTGCCAGCAGCGGGGACAGCTTTTACAATGAGCAGTTCTTC. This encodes CASSGDSFYNEQFF.

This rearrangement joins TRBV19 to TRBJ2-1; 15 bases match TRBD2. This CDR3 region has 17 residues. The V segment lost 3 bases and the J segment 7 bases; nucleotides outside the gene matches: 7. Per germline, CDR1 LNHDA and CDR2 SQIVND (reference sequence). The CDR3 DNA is TGTGCCAGTAGTATCGGACTAGCGGGGGGGCCTGGTAATGAGCAGTTCTTC. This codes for CASSIGLAGGPGNEQFF.